The 8 T cell receptor beta chains reported below all come from one sample, sequenced in a study of blood T cell repertoires in COVID-19. Profiling relied on immunoSEQ multiplex PCR, and the TCRdb table lists in-frame clones only, not all of them. Among roughly 250,000 clones listed, roughly 82% were seen once. Sequencing was done on a sample of peripheral blood. The receptors come from an elderly woman with active or convalescent COVID-19.

This chain connects TRBV11-3 to TRBJ2-3; TRBD2 agrees at 7 bases. Germline CDR1 reads SGHNT; CDR2 reads YENEEA. With 5 bases clipped from V and 2 bases from J, the junction kept 13 bases outside the gene matches. The CDR3 is 17 residues long. The CDR3: CASSQLSGDVFTDTQYF. CDR3 DNA sequence: TGTGCCAGCAGCCAATTGAGCGGGGACGTTTTCACAGATACGCAGTATTTT.

This chain links TRBV7-2 with TRBJ1-2; 8 bases fit TRBD1. CDR1 is SGHTA, CDR2 FQGNSA, per germline. This CDR3 has 15 amino acids. J lost 4 bases, V lost 8 bases, and 12 bases had no gene match. The CDR3 spells CASRADRETIYGYTF. The CDR3 DNA sequence: TGTGCCAGCCGCGCGGACAGGGAGACCATCTATGGCTACACCTTC.

Notes on this clone: This CDR3 is also generated by other DNA sequences in the sample. The chain uses TRBV9 and TRBJ1-2; D is uncertain. Trimming left V 0 bases short and J 8 bases short, with 11 bases between. The CDR3 is made up of 13 amino acids. CDR1 is SGDLS, CDR2 YYNGEE, per germline. Here the CDR3 DNA reads TGTGCCAGCAGCGTAGCTGGCCAGGTCGGCTACACCTTC. Encoded protein: CASSVAGQVGYTF. Filled out from reference TRBV9 and TRBJ1-2, the complete variable domain reads DSGVTQTPKHLITATGQRVTLRCSPRSGDLSVYWYQQSLDQGLQFLIQYYNGEERAKGNILERFSAQQFPDLHSELNLSSLELGDSALYFCASSVAGQVGYTFGSGTRLTVV.

The J gene is TRBJ1-2, the V gene TRBV9, with D unclear. CDR3 length: 14 residues. V dropped 0 bases and J dropped 5 bases, with 11 bases sitting between them. Per the germline V gene, CDR1 is SGDLS and CDR2 is YYNGEE. The CDR3 region is CASSVDQDTYGYTF. DNA for the CDR3: TGTGCCAGCAGCGTAGATCAAGACACTTATGGCTACACCTTC.

The CDR3 reads CASSVSLSGGGQPQHF. CDR3 bases: TGTGCCAGCAGTGTAAGTTTGTCAGGGGGAGGTCAGCCCCAGCATTTT. The rearrangement joins TRBV6-1 to TRBJ1-5; 7 nucleotides match TRBD1. CDR1 is MNHNS, CDR2 SASEGT, per germline. This CDR3 spans 16 amino acids. The trim removed 4 bases at V and 6 bases at J, leaving 12 bases unmatched.

V usage is TRBV4-2 and J usage is TRBJ2-5; 10 positions agree with TRBD1. With 3 bases clipped from V and 5 bases from J, the junction kept 6 bases outside the gene matches. The germline CDR1 and CDR2 sequences are LGHNA and YNFKEQ. The CDR3 consists of 15 residues. As DNA, the CDR3 is TGTGCCAGCAGCCACGCCGGGACAGGGGATGAGACCCAGTACTTC. Residues: CASSHAGTGDETQYF.

This chain joins TRBV12-1 and TRBJ2-1; TRBD2 reflects the table's D call only, with no check against the DNA. TRBV12-1 is described as a pseudogene. CDR3 length: 12 residues. The CDR3 bases are TGTGCCAGCAGCTCCCCGAGTAATGAGCAGTTCTTC. Its translation is CASSSPSNEQFF.

This clone appeared once. V usage is TRBV7-9 and J usage is TRBJ1-1; possible D gene TRBD1, 5 bases. Germline CDR1 and CDR2: SEHNR and FQNEAQ (reference sequence). V lost 3 bases and J 4 bases, leaving 9 bases between the germline ends. CDR3 length: 13 residues. The CDR3 DNA follows: TGTGCCAGCAGCTTTAGGGGTGTCACTGAAGCTTTCTTT. Its translation is CASSFRGVTEAFF.